This TCR beta chain was sequenced for a study of blood T cell repertoires in COVID-19. Study as a whole: Collection of acute and convalescent COVID-19 samples took place in the United States, Italy and Spain. T cells, B-cell-depleted T cells, or PBMCs provided the cDNA or gDNA that served as material.

The CDR3 runs 15 residues. Germline CDR1 and CDR2: ENHRY and SYGVKD. V was clipped by 3 bases and J by 2 bases; unmatched bases: 7. Seattle cases were enrolled at active infection and followed longitudinally. Assay used: immunoSEQ multiplex PCR; TCRdb lists only in-frame clones, some missing. Of approximately 200,000 clones listed, about 81% were seen once; the top ten hold 10% to 15%. Sequencing was carried out using peripheral blood. This sequence joins TRBV10-3 and TRBJ2-7; 7 nucleotides match TRBD1. The TCR comes from a woman older than 75 with COVID-19, enrolled during active disease. CDR3 loop: CAISDWGQGAYEQYF. CDR3 DNA: TGTGCCATCAGTGACTGGGGGCAGGGGGCCTACGAGCAGTACTTC.